A single sample is the source of the 30 T cell receptor beta chains below, sequenced in a study of cytomegalovirus exposure and HLA in healthy donors. 60 Vbeta and 13 Jbeta primers were used in PCR. Sequencing was performed with immunoSEQ multiplex PCR; in TCRdb, only in-frame clones are kept and a portion is missing. Among under 200,000 clones listed, 55% to 80% were seen once. The source material was PBMCs. The receptors stem from a woman between 18 and 30 years old in good health and CMV-seropositive.

The V and J genes are TRBV9 and TRBJ2-7; TRBD1 matches 8 bases. This CDR3 spans 16 amino acids. Trimming cost V 2 bases and J 2 bases; bases outside gene matches: 9. Germline CDR1 is SGDLS and CDR2 is YYNGEE. CDR3 in amino acids: CASSVGPGQAAYEQYF. As DNA, the CDR3 is TGTGCCAGCAGCGTGGGACCGGGACAGGCGGCCTACGAGCAGTACTTC.

V gene TRBV7-9 combines with J gene TRBJ1-1; D possibly corresponds to TRBD1 (5 bases). Germline V lookup: CDR1 SEHNR, CDR2 FQNEAQ (reference sequence). Trimming took 5 bases from V and 2 from J, leaving 9 bases between them. This CDR3 is 13 amino acids long. CDR3 in DNA: TGTGCCAGCAGCCGACAGATAAACACTGAAGCTTTCTTT. It codes for CASSRQINTEAFF.

CDR3: CASSANTGDREKLFF. CDR3 coding DNA: TGTGCCAGCAGCGCTAATACAGGGGATAGGGAAAAACTGTTTTTT. The chain is built from TRBV7-2 and TRBJ1-4, with 7 bases identical to TRBD1. The CDR3 sequence is 15 residues long. V shed 5 bases and J 8 bases; nucleotides not matched to a gene: 11. The V gene's germline CDR1 is SGHTA and CDR2 FQGNSA.

This clone was detected once. The chain recombines TRBV28 with TRBJ2-7; tentative D call: TRBD1 (5 bases). The germline gives CDR1 MDHEN, CDR2 SYDVKM. The CDR3 consists of 14 residues. V lost 4 bases and J lost 3, with 13 bases in between. The chain's CDR3 is CASSYPGDSYEQYF. DNA of the CDR3: TGTGCCAGCAGTTACCCCGGTGACAGCTACGAGCAGTACTTC. Based on the CDR3 plus reference TRBV28 and TRBJ2-7, the full variable domain is DVKVTQSSRYLVKRTGEKVFLECVQDMDHENMFWYRQDPGLGLRLIYFSYDVKMKEKGDIPEGYSVSREKKERFSLILESASTNQTSMYLCASSYPGDSYEQYFGPGTRLTVT.

J is TRBJ2-7 and V is TRBV18; no clear D gene. V was pared by 2 bases and J by 2 bases, with 10 bases between. This CDR3 has 14 amino acids. Germline V gene sequence: CDR1 KGHSH, CDR2 LQKENI. For the CDR3, the DNA is TGTGCCAGCTCACCAAGTAGCACCCCCTACGAGCAGTACTTC. It specifies CASSPSSTPYEQYF.

This clone has a single count. The CDR3 region is CASSPVGSGNTIYF. As DNA, the CDR3 is TGCGCCAGCAGCCCCGTCGGCTCTGGAAACACCATATATTTT. V and J are TRBV5-1 and TRBJ1-3; D unclear. The CDR3 is 14 amino acids. The germline CDR1 and CDR2 sequences are SGHRS and YFSETQ. V lost 4 bases to trimming and J lost 0 bases, with 8 bases between them.

The rearrangement links TRBV19 to TRBJ2-7, with a weak D call TRBD1 (5 bases). This CDR3 contains 14 residues. Deletions cut 8 bases from V and 0 bases from J, with 14 bases between. Germline lookup yields CDR1 LNHDA and CDR2 SQIVND (reference sequence). The CDR3 loop is CASSRATSSYEQYF. The DNA of the CDR3 is TGTGCCAGTTCCAGGGCCACGAGCTCCTACGAGCAGTACTTC. Based on the CDR3 plus reference TRBV19 and TRBJ2-7, the full variable domain is DGGITQSPKYLFRKEGQNVTLSCEQNLNHDAMYWYRQDPGQGLRLIYYSQIVNDFQKGDIAEGYSVSREKKESFPLTVTSAQKNPTAFYLCASSRATSSYEQYFGPGTRLTVT.

The chain is built from TRBV5-4 and TRBJ1-2; D uncertain. V gave up 4 bases and J gave up 5 bases, with 15 bases separating them. This CDR3 contains 14 residues. CDR1 is SGHNT and CDR2 is YYREEE in the germline V gene (reference sequence). CDR3 DNA sequence: TGTGCCAGCAGCCTAGGAGGATCTCCGTATGGCTACACCTTC. Amino acid sequence: CASSLGGSPYGYTF. Together with reference TRBV5-4 and TRBJ1-2, the CDR3 gives the full variable domain: ETGVTQSPTHLIKTRGQQVTLRCSSQSGHNTVSWYQQALGQGPQFIFQYYREEENGRGNFPPRFSGLQFPNYSSELNVNALELDDSALYLCASSLGGSPYGYTFGSGTRLTVV.

The chain recombines TRBV30 with TRBJ2-5; TRBD1 matches 9 bases. Germline loops: CDR1 GTSNPN, CDR2 SVGIG (reference sequence). With V trimmed by 1 base and J by 9 bases, 9 bases remained unmatched. The CDR3 length is 14 residues. The CDR3 sequence is CAWSGTGAARAQYF. CDR3 bases: TGTGCCTGGAGTGGGACAGGGGCCGCTAGGGCCCAGTACTTC.

This chain joins TRBV7-9 and TRBJ2-1, with 12 bases matching TRBD2. CDR1 is SEHNR, CDR2 FQNEAQ, per germline (reference sequence). The V gene end was trimmed by 1 base and the J gene end by 9 bases; junction bases not matched to a gene: 13. This CDR3 has 18 residues. CDR3 coding DNA: TGTGCCAGCAGCTTAGAATTAGCCCGACTAGCGGGAGAGTTTGAGCAGTTCTTC. Its protein is CASSLELARLAGEFEQFF.

The rearrangement links TRBV4-1 to TRBJ2-7; D remains ambiguous. Germline loops: CDR1 MGHRA, CDR2 YSYEKL. Trimming shortened V by 5 bases and J by 0 bases, and 8 bases separated the two germline ends. This CDR3 contains 13 residues. The CDR3, as DNA: TGCGCCAGCAGCGTGGCATCCTCCTACGAGCAGTACTTC. Protein product: CASSVASSYEQYF.

V and J are TRBV27 and TRBJ2-1; 11 positions agree with TRBD2. Germline V CDR1 and CDR2: MNHEY, SMNVEV (reference sequence). This CDR3 comprises 16 residues. V dropped 4 bases and J dropped 5; count of bases not matched to a gene: 7. The CDR3 here is CASSSLAGGVDNEQFF. CDR3 sequence (DNA): TGTGCCAGCAGTTCCTTAGCGGGAGGGGTGGACAATGAGCAGTTCTTC.

The V gene is TRBV27, the J gene TRBJ2-1; tentative D call: TRBD2 (6 bases). The CDR3 contains 13 residues. From germline, CDR1 is MNHEY and CDR2 SMNVEV (reference sequence). Trimming cost V 3 bases and J 7 bases, with 10 bases left between them. CDR3 loop: CASSFRGGNEQFF. In DNA form, the CDR3 reads TGTGCCAGCAGTTTTCGTGGGGGGAATGAGCAGTTCTTC.

The chain joins TRBV18 to TRBJ2-2; possibly TRBD1 for D (6 bases). CDR3 size: 13 residues. Germline CDR1 KGHSH, CDR2 LQKENI. Between the trimmed V and J ends, which lost 6 bases and 7 bases, there was a span of 12 bases. Here the CDR3 DNA reads TGTGCCAGCTCTCAACAGGGTGACGGGGAGCTGTTTTTT. Translation: CASSQQGDGELFF.

Only one count was recorded for this clone. The chain combines TRBV5-1 with TRBJ1-2, with 11 bases lining up with TRBD1. J gave up 7 bases and V 2 bases, and 7 bases lay outside the gene matches. The germline CDR1 and CDR2 sequences are SGHRS and YFSETQ. The CDR3 covers 15 residues. This chain's CDR3 is CASSLTGQGAIGYTF. For the CDR3, the DNA is TGCGCCAGCAGCTTAACCGGACAGGGGGCAATTGGCTACACCTTC.

The chain uses TRBV7-2 and TRBJ1-5; D might be TRBD1 (6 bases). V dropped 1 base and J dropped 10 bases, with 20 bases sitting between them. Germline loops: CDR1 SGHTA, CDR2 FQGNSA. The CDR3 runs to 16 residues. This CDR3 reads CASSLVGGPAGEPQHF. The DNA for the CDR3 is TGTGCCAGCAGCTTAGTAGGGGGACCGGCAGGCGAACCCCAGCATTTT.

The gene calls are TRBV28 and TRBJ2-1; 8 nucleotides match TRBD1. Trimming at V came to 6 bases and at J to 4 bases, leaving 8 bases not matched to a gene. The germline gives CDR1 MDHEN, CDR2 SYDVKM. This CDR3 spans 15 amino acids. CDR3 sequence reads: CASRTRDRRYNEQFF. The CDR3 nucleotides are TGTGCCAGCAGAACCCGGGACAGGAGGTACAATGAGCAGTTCTTC.

The chain couples TRBV7-6 to TRBJ2-5, with a weak D call TRBD2 (6 bases). The better agreement between TRBJ2-7 and the DNA end casts doubt on the J call. This CDR3 region has 16 residues. Looked up from germline, CDR1 is SGHVS and CDR2 is FNYEAQ. The CDR3 DNA follows: TGTGCCAGCAGCTTAGAGGAGGGCCCCCTCTCCTACGAGCAGTACTTC. As protein: CASSLEEGPLSYEQYF.

This clone came up once. The chain recombines TRBV28 with TRBJ1-5; TRBD1 is a possible D gene (6 bases). The CDR3 is 16 amino acids. V was pared by 2 bases and J by 3 bases, with 14 bases between. The germline gives CDR1 MDHEN, CDR2 SYDVKM. DNA for the CDR3: TGTGCCAGCAGTTTAAGCAGGGGTTCCCTCAATCAGCCCCAGCATTTT. Translation gives CASSLSRGSLNQPQHF.

This chain joins TRBV30 and TRBJ1-5, with unresolved D. This CDR3 region has 13 residues. The germline V gene has CDR1 GTSNPN and CDR2 SVGIG (reference sequence). Trimming stripped 1 base from V and 7 bases from J, with 11 bases between. CDR3 sequence: CAWSASSGQPQHF. The CDR3 bases are TGTGCCTGGAGTGCGTCCTCCGGGCAGCCCCAGCATTTT.

The V call is TRBV4-2, the J call TRBJ1-5, with no clear D. The length of the CDR3 is 16 residues. Germline CDR1 reads LGHNA; CDR2 reads YNFKEQ. V was pared by 2 bases and J by 0 bases, with 11 bases between. CDR3 loop: CASSQSGRGSNQPQHF. CDR3 nucleotide sequence: TGTGCCAGCAGCCAATCAGGACGGGGTAGCAATCAGCCCCAGCATTTT.

This clone appeared a single time. This sequence joins TRBV7-8 and TRBJ2-4; 7 bases align to TRBD1. V shed 2 bases and J 0 bases; nucleotides not matched to a gene: 7. Germline V gene lookup returns CDR1 SGHVS and CDR2 FQNEAQ. The CDR3 has 17 residues. The CDR3 DNA reads TGTGCCAGCAGCTTACCCGAGGGGGCACTAGCCAAAAACATTCAGTACTTC. Protein product: CASSLPEGALAKNIQYF.

The chain employs TRBV4-2 and TRBJ1-5, with 7 bases aligning to TRBD1. The V and J ends lost 1 base and 3 bases, in that order; junction bases with no gene match: 15. This CDR3 is 19 amino acids long. Germline CDR1 LGHNA, CDR2 YNFKEQ. The CDR3 loop is CASSQVLGVGQVINQPQHF. In DNA form, the CDR3 reads TGTGCCAGCAGCCAAGTTTTGGGAGTTGGACAGGTGATCAATCAGCCCCAGCATTTT.

This sequence joins TRBV6-6 and TRBJ1-5; TRBD1 aligns across 7 bases. Germline lookup yields CDR1 MNHNY and CDR2 SVGAGI (reference sequence). The CDR3 is 15 residues long. The V gene end was trimmed by 7 bases and the J gene end by 4 bases; junction bases not matched to a gene: 10. The CDR3 is CASNPSAGGNQPQHF. The CDR3 DNA sequence: TGTGCCAGCAACCCCTCGGCAGGGGGAAATCAGCCCCAGCATTTT.

This chain connects TRBV5-1 to TRBJ2-3; 7 positions match TRBD2. The V and J ends lost 4 bases and 4 bases, in that order; junction bases with no gene match: 15. Per germline, CDR1 SGHRS and CDR2 YFSETQ. This CDR3 comprises 17 residues. Here the CDR3 DNA reads TGCGCCAGCAGCCCCGGGGAGGGGAACACAGGACCAGATACGCAGTATTTT. Translation: CASSPGEGNTGPDTQYF.

The chain couples TRBV27 to TRBJ2-1; TRBD2 matches 12 bases. V lost 7 bases to trimming and J lost 2 bases; unmatched junction nucleotides: 12. This CDR3 is 18 amino acids long. In germline, CDR1 is MNHEY, CDR2 SMNVEV (reference sequence). The CDR3 DNA is TGTGCCAGCACTCTAGCGGGAGGGCCCCTAAATACCTACAATGAGCAGTTCTTC. Amino acid sequence: CASTLAGGPLNTYNEQFF.

V gene TRBV7-9 combines with J gene TRBJ1-2; unclear D gene. The CDR3 sequence is 13 residues long. V dropped 1 base and J dropped 8 bases, with 11 bases sitting between them. The V gene's germline CDR1 is SEHNR and CDR2 FQNEAQ (reference sequence). The CDR3 nucleotides are TGTGCCAGCAGCTTAGACCGGACGGGGGGCTACACCTTC. As protein: CASSLDRTGGYTF.

The chain is built from TRBV30 and TRBJ1-5, with TRBD1 identical over 10 bases. Germline-derived CDR1 and CDR2 are GTSNPN and SVGIG (reference sequence). The length of the CDR3 is 15 residues. The CDR3 reads CALSRGTGVHQPQHF. The CDR3 DNA reads TGTGCACTCAGCCGGGGGACAGGGGTTCATCAGCCCCAGCATTTT.

The J gene is TRBJ2-1, the V gene TRBV6-1; the D is unclear. The CDR3 contains 14 residues. V gave up 0 bases and J gave up 1 base, with 4 bases separating them. Germline V gene lookup returns CDR1 MNHNS and CDR2 SASEGT. The CDR3 spells CASSEARSYNEQFF. In nucleotides, the CDR3 is TGTGCCAGCAGTGAAGCGCGTTCCTACAATGAGCAGTTCTTC.

CDR3 nucleotide sequence: TGTGCCAGCAGTGACCGCGGGACAGGGAATGAAAAACTGTTTTTT. It translates to CASSDRGTGNEKLFF. The V call is TRBV2, the J call TRBJ1-4; TRBD1 agrees at 9 bases. V trimming: 3 bases; J trimming: 5 bases; junction bases outside the gene matches: 4. This CDR3 spans 15 amino acids. The germline CDR1 and CDR2 sequences are SNHLY and FYNNEI.